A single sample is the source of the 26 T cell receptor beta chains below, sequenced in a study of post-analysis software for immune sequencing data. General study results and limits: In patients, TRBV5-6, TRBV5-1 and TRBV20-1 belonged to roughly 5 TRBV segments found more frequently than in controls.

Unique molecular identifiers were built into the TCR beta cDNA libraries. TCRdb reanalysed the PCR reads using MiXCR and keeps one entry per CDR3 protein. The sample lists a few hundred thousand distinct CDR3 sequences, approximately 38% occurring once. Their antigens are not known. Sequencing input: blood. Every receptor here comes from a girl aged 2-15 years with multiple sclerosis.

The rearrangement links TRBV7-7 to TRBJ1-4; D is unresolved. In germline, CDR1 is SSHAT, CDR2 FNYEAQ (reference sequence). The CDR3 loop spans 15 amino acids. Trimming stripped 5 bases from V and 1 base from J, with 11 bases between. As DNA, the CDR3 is TGTGCCAGCAGCCCCTCCCCGGGAACTAATGAAAAACTGTTTTTT. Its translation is CASSPSPGTNEKLFF.

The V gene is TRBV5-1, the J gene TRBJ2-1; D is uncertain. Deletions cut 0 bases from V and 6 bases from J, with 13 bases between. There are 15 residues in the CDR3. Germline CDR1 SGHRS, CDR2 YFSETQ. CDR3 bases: TGCGCCAGCAGCTTGGCCTTGCCCCACGTCAATGAGCAGTTCTTC. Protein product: CASSLALPHVNEQFF. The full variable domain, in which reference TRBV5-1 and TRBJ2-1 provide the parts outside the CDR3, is KAGVTQTPRYLIKTRGQQVTLSCSPISGHRSVSWYQQTPGQGLQFLFEYFSETQRNKGNFPGRFSGRQFSNSRSEMNVSTLELGDSALYLCASSLALPHVNEQFFGPGTRLTVL.

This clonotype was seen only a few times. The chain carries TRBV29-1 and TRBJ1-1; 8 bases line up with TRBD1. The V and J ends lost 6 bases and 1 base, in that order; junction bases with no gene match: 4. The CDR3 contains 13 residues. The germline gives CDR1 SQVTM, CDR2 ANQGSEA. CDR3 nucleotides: TGCAGCGTGCGGACAGGGAGGAACACTGAAGCTTTCTTT. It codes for CSVRTGRNTEAFF. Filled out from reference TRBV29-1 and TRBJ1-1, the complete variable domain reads SAVISQKPSRDICQRGTSLTIQCQVDSQVTMMFWYRQQPGQSLTLIATANQGSEATYESGFVIDKFPISRPNLTFSTLTVSNMSPEDSSIYLCSVRTGRNTEAFFGQGTRLTVV.

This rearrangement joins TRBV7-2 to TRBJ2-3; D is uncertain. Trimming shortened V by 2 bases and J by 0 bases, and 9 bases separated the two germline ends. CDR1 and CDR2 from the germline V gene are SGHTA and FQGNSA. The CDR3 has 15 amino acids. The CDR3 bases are TGTGCCAGCAGCTTAACTGGATCTAGCACAGATACGCAGTATTTT. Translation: CASSLTGSSTDTQYF.

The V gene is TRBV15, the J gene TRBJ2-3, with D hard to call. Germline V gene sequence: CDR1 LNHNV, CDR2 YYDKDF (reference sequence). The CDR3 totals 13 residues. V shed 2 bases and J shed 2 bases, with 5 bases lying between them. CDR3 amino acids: CATSRQNTDTQYF. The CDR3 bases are TGTGCCACCAGCAGACAAAACACAGATACGCAGTATTTT.

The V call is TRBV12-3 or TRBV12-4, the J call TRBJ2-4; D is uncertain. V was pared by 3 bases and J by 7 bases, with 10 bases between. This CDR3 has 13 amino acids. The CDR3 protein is CASSFEGRNIQYF. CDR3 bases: TGTGCCAGCAGTTTCGAAGGGCGGAACATTCAGTACTTC.

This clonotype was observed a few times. The CDR3 is CASSRDRGRYSNQPQHF. CDR3 coding DNA: TGCGCCAGCAGCCGGGACAGGGGTAGATATAGCAATCAGCCCCAGCATTTT. This chain links TRBV5-1 with TRBJ1-5; TRBD1 matches at 10 bases. The CDR3 runs 17 residues. Per the germline V gene, CDR1 is SGHRS and CDR2 is YFSETQ. V gave up 4 bases and J gave up 0 bases; unmatched junction bases: 7.

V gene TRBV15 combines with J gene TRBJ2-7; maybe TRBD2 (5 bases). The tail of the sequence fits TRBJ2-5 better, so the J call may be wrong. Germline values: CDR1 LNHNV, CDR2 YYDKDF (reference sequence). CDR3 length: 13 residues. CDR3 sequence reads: CATSRDRRETQYF. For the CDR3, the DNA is TGTGCCACCAGCAGAGATAGGAGGGAGACCCAGTACTTC.

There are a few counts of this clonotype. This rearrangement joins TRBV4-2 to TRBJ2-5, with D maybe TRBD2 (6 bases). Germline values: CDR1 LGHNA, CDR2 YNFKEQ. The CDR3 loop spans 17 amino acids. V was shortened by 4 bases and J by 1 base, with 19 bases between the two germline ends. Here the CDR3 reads CASSLRGGPLGQETQYF. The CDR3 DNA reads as TGTGCCAGCAGCCTCCGCGGAGGGCCACTAGGCCAAGAGACCCAGTACTTC.

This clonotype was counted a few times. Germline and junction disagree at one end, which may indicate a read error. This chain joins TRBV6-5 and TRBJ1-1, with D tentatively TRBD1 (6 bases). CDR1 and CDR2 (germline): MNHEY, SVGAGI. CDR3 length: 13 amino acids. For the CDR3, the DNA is TGTGCCAGCAGTTATACAGGGAACCCTGAAGCTTTCTTT. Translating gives CASSYTGNPEAFF.

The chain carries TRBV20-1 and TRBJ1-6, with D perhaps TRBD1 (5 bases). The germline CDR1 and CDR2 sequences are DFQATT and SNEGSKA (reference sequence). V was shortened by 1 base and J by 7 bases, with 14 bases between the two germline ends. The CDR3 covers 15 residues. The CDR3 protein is CSARAVAGLNSPLHF. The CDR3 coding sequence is TGCAGTGCTAGAGCGGTGGCAGGGCTCAATTCACCCCTCCACTTT.

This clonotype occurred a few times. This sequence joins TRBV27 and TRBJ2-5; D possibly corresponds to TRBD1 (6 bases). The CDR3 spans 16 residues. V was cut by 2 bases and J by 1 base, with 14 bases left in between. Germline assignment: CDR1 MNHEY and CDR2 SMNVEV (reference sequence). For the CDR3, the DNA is TGTGCCAGCAGTTTAAAATCACAGGGCTCCCAAGAGACCCAGTACTTC. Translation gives CASSLKSQGSQETQYF.

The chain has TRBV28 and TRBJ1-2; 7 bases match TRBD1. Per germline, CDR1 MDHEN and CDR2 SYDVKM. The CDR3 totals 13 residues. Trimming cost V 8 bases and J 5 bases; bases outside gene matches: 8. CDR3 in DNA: TGTGCCAGCGGGAGACAGGGCTGGTATGGCTACACCTTC. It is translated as CASGRQGWYGYTF.

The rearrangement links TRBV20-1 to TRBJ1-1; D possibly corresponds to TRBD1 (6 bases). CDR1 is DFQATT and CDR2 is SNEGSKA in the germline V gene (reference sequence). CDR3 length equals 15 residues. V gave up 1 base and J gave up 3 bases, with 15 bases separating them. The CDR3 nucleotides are TGCAGTGCTAGAGGGTGGGGGCAGGCGGACACTGAAGCTTTCTTT. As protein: CSARGWGQADTEAFF.

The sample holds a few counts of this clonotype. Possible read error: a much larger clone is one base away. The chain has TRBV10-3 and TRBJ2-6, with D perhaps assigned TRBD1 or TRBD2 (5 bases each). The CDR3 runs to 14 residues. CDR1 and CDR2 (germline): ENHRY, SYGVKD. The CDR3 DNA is TGTGTCAGCCTCCGGGACGCCTGGGCCAACGTCCTGACTTTC. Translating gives CVSLRDAWANVLTF.

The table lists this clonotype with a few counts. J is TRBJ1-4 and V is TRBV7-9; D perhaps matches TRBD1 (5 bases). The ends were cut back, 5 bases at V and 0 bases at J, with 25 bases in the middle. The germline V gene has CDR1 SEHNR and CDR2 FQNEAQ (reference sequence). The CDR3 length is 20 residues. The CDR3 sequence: CASSPITDSLVLATNEKLFF. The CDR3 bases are TGTGCCAGCAGCCCAATCACCGACAGTCTCGTTCTTGCAACTAATGAAAAACTGTTTTTT.

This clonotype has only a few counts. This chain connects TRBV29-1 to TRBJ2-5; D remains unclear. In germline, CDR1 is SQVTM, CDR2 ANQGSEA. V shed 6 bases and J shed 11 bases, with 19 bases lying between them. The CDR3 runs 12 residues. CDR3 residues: CSVLLSHNEQYF. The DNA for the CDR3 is TGCAGCGTGCTTCTCTCCCACAATGAGCAGTACTTC.

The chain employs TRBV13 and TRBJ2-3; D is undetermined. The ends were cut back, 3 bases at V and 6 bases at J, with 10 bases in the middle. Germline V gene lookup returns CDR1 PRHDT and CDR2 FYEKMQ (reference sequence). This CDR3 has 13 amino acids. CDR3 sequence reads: CASSFPNEDTQYF. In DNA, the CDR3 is TGTGCCAGCAGCTTTCCAAATGAGGATACGCAGTATTTT. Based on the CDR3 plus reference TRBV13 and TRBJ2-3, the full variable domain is AAGVIQSPRHLIKEKRETATLKCYPIPRHDTVYWYQQGPGQDPQFLISFYEKMQSDKGSIPDRFSAQQFSDYHSELNMSSLELGDSALYFCASSFPNEDTQYFGPGTRLTVL.

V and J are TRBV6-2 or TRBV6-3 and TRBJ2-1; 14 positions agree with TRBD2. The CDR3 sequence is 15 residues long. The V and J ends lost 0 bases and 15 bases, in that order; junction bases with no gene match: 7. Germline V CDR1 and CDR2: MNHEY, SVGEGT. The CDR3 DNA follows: TGTGCCAGCAGTTACTCCGGGACTAGCGGGAGAGATACGTTCTTC. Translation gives CASSYSGTSGRDTFF.

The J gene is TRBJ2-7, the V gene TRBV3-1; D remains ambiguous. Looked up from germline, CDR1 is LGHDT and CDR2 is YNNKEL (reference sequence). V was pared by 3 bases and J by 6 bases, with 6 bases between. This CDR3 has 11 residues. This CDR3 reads CASSQSCEQYF. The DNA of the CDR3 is TGTGCCAGCAGCCAGAGCTGCGAGCAGTACTTC.

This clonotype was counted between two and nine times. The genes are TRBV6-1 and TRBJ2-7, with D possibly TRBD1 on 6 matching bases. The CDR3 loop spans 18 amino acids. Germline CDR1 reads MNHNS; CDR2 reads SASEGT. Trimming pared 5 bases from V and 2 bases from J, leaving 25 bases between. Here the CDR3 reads CASSRREIRGQSPYEQYF. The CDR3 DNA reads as TGTGCCAGCAGTAGAAGGGAGATTAGAGGACAGTCCCCCTACGAGCAGTACTTC.

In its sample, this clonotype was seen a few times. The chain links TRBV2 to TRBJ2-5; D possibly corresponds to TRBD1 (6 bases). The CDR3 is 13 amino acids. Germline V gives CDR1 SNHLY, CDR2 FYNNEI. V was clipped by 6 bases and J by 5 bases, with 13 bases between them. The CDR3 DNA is TGTGCCAGCAGCATCAGGGGAGTGGAGACCCAGTACTTC. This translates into CASSIRGVETQYF.

In DNA, the CDR3 is TGTGCCAGCAGCTTATCCCTGACAGGGTCGGGCACTGAAGCTTTCTTT. Its translation is CASSLSLTGSGTEAFF. The rearrangement uses TRBV7-3 and TRBJ1-1; TRBD1 aligns across 7 bases. The CDR3 sequence is 16 residues long. Unmatched junction bases numbered 10, after V lost 2 bases and J lost 4 bases. The V gene's germline CDR1 is SGHTA and CDR2 FQGTGA.

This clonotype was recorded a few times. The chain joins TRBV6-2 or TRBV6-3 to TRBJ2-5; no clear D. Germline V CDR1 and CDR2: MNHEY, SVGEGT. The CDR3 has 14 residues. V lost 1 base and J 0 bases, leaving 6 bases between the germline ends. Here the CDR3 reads CASSYLVDQETQYF. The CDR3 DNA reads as TGTGCCAGCAGTTACTTGGTCGACCAAGAGACCCAGTACTTC.

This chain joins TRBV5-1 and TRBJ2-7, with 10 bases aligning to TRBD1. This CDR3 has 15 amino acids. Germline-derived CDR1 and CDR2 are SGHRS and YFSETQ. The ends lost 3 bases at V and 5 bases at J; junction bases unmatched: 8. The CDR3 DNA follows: TGCGCCAGCAGCTCGACAGGGGGCACCGGGGACGAGCAGTACTTC. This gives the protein CASSSTGGTGDEQYF. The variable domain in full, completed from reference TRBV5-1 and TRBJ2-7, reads KAGVTQTPRYLIKTRGQQVTLSCSPISGHRSVSWYQQTPGQGLQFLFEYFSETQRNKGNFPGRFSGRQFSNSRSEMNVSTLELGDSALYLCASSSTGGTGDEQYFGPGTRLTVT.

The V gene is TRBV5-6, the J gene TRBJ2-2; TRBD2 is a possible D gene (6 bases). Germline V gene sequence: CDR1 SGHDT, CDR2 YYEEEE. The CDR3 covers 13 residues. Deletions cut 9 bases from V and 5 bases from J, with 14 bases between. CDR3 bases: TGTGCCACGAGGGCAGGGAGGACCGGGGAGCTGTTTTTT. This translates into CATRAGRTGELFF.